This TCR beta chain is drawn from a study of shared clonotypes between healthy human individuals (dated by TCRdb to the early 2020s). About the full investigation: The cohort comprised a couple of women and a few men aged 18 to 49 years. Per donor, three plates each were used for CD4 naive and CD4 memory, two for CD8 naive, and one for CD8 memory. To estimate repertoire size and how much clonotype sharing occurs between individuals, the study deeply sequenced the blood TCR repertoires of several healthy adults. Libraries were prepared and TCR repertoires were sequenced by different laboratories using diverse techniques, in order to increase sequencing depth and limit assay-specific biases. Each donor's leukapheresis produced roughly between roughly 0.94 and 9.5 billion PBMCs.

The donors were healthy, HIV-negative adults who had no recently reported acute infections or vaccinations. Only Caucasian adults living in Nashville, Tennessee, USA were represented among the donors. CD4+ T cells were enriched through magnetic negative selection, after which naive cells were positively selected on CD45RA and the remaining negative fraction served as the memory subset. Blood was collected by leukapheresis, and PBMCs were isolated by Ficoll-Histopaque density gradient centrifugation and then cryopreserved in liquid nitrogen vapor phase. Analytical flow cytometry was used to check the purity and quantity of every magnetically sorted T cell population. From each sorted fraction, genomic DNA was isolated and quantified by UV absorbance on a Nanodrop 2000c. Overall study outcomes, separate from this receptor: The genetic and exposure-history diversity represented was limited by the small number of donors. Clonotypes shared by all four sorted-subset donors showed higher generation probabilities than non-shared clonotypes. Only blood was sampled, and tissue TCR repertoires likely differ from those in blood. Pairwise subsampling led to the expectation that sequencing depth would affect the degree of clonotype sharing among donors. Even with the large sequencing depth, rarefaction of the sorted-subset datasets indicated that sequencing was incomplete. Estimated clonotype richness was generally larger for naive than for memory subsets. Sharing across a few donors was observed for about 5% of naive CD4, under 4% of naive CD8, roughly 2.3% of memory CD4, and about 0.4% of memory CD8 clonotypes.

As regards this clone: Its binding antigen is unknown. Within one base of it there is no much larger clone, and no base qualities were kept.

TCR CDR3 regions were amplified from genomic DNA by multiplex PCR using the deep immunoSEQ assay. For each cell subset, the extracted genomic DNA was distributed evenly across all wells of several immunoSEQ 96-well plates, and each plate served as one replicate. Each replicate PCR for sorted subsets received about 0.2 ug genomic DNA, equal to about 30,000 T cell genomes. Purified libraries were measured with a Qubit 3.0 fluorometer, size-checked on a Bioanalyzer 2100, and measured again with the KAPA Library Quantification kit. Every immunoSEQ 96-well plate was sequenced on a dedicated single-read 150-cycle Illumina NextSeq 550 flow cell. The study's processing was this. Because the immunoSEQ output included only junctional sequences and no quality scores, the filtering could not be the same as the filtering used for full-length reads. To assign V/J genes and CDR3, sequences were annotated using PyIR, a Python wrapper for IgBLAST v1.9, with IMGT germline references. Reads were filtered out if the reads had weak V/J assignments (E-value above 1e-6), no CDR3, stop codons, out-of-frame junctions, or ambiguous translated residues. A V3J clonotype was defined by an identical inferred V gene, J gene, and CDR3 amino acid sequence. The percentage overlap between two repertoires was calculated by dividing the number of shared unique clonotypes by the size of the smaller repertoire. Richness of each repertoire was evaluated using RTK rarefaction, the Chao1 estimator, and Recon v2.1 estimates of unobserved clonotypes. Generation probabilities were computed with OLGA for all TCRbeta clonotypes obtained by the gDNA method from a handful of donors. TCRdb holds this immuneACCESS table with in-frame rearrangements only. Some clones are missing; in checked studies, unresolved V genes explain under half, and the rest has no known cause. V, J and clone size are taken as reported in that table, and D and trimming were inferred from the DNA itself. The sample profile shows fewer than 3 million clones; 85% to 95% of them were found once. The ten largest make up more than 0.35% of the sample.

Sequencing was performed on naive CD4+ T cells from PBMCs. The sample's cell subset or site label, decoded: CD45RA+ positively selected. The source of this sequence is a young man in good health. Some clones in this sample may be carry-over from other donors' samples.

Read as DNA, the sequence is TGTGCCAGCAGCTTAATTTTCGCCGGGGCGAACACCGGGGAGCTGTTTTTT. Its protein reads: CASSLIFAGANTGELFF. This receptor chain uses TRBV7-3 and TRBJ2-2; D gene: possibly TRBD2, on 5 matching bases. The junction shows trimming of 1 base on V and 0 bases on J, plus 12 bases between the germline ends. CDR1 SGHTA and CDR2 FQGTGA are derived from the germline V gene. From cysteine to phenylalanine, the CDR3 is 17 amino acids long. Here the CDR3 DNA is all that survives: 51 bases in frame from base 1.